The present T cell receptor beta chain was sequenced within a study of blood T cell repertoires in COVID-19. Authors' analysis steps: Counts of nucleated cells, estimated from reference gene primer amplification, were obtained. Produced via immunoSEQ multiplex PCR; TCRdb's table is partial and in-frame only. Clone size and the V and J calls come from that table; the DNA yielded D and trimming. Here the sample spans about 89,000 clones, 90% to 95% being singletons. Per the germline V gene, CDR1 is SEHNR and CDR2 is FQNEAQ (reference sequence). This CDR3 has 17 residues. Trimming removed 1 base from V and 7 bases from J, with 20 bases in between.

The material sequenced was peripheral blood. The chain couples TRBV7-9 to TRBJ2-1; D unclear. This sequence was found in a human donor with active COVID-19. The donor label of this sample is uncertain. The CDR3 protein is CASSLVSATNSKNEQFF. CDR3 DNA: TGTGCCAGCAGCTTAGTCTCGGCCACGAACAGTAAGAATGAGCAGTTCTTC.